The source of this T cell receptor beta chain is a study of human T cells and chemical hapten exposure. On the study more broadly: Patch tests applied 0.01% DPC to the upper back, read at 6 days.

One entry per CDR3 protein results from TCRdb running MiXCR on the RACE reads. The data hold around 120,000 distinct CDR3 sequences, with roughly 13% observed a single time. To note about this clonotype: Antigen specificity is unknown.

The time point: patch test 1, 2 weeks after DPC sensitization. The treatment: therapeutic diphenylcyclopropenone sensitization with weekly scalp DPC. Alopecia patients, 18 to 70 years old and DPC-suitable, served as donors. Study-level points and caveats: TCRs at high frequency, those above 1 in 1000, did not change with DPC sensitization.

The germline V gene has CDR1 SGHNT and CDR2 YYREEE (reference sequence). This CDR3 has 16 amino acids. Deletions cut 4 bases from V and 2 bases from J, with 17 bases between. This TCR came from a man aged 18 to 30 with alopecia areata. Some clones in this sample may be carry-over from other donors' samples. V is TRBV5-4 and J is TRBJ2-3; weak D call: TRBD2 (7 bases). Sample: whole blood, taken in connection with sensitization to the hapten diphenylcyclopropenone (DPC). In nucleotides, the CDR3 is TGTGCCAGCAGCGATGGCGCGGGGGCCGACACAGATACGCAGTATTTT. Residues: CASSDGAGADTDTQYF.